The 23 T cell receptor beta chains listed next were all sequenced from one sample in a study of T cell responses to AZD1222 COVID-19 vaccine. Sequencing used immunoSEQ multiplex PCR; TCRdb keeps in-frame clones, though not all of them. The sample lists some 120,000 clones, about 90% seen once, with roughly 4.1% in the top ten. The specimen was peripheral blood, collected on day 0 of AZD1222 vaccination. The receptors come from an adult in good health.

V gene TRBV29-1 combines with J gene TRBJ2-7, with unresolved D. Trimming removed 3 bases at V and 5 bases at J, with 11 bases between. CDR1 is SQVTM and CDR2 is ANQGSEA in the germline V gene. The CDR3 is made up of 12 amino acids. CDR3 region: CSVELVADEQYF. For the CDR3, the DNA is TGCAGCGTTGAGTTGGTAGCCGACGAGCAGTACTTC.

V gene TRBV7-9 combines with J gene TRBJ1-4; 7 bases map to TRBD1. The CDR3 spans 14 residues. In germline, CDR1 is SEHNR, CDR2 FQNEAQ (reference sequence). Trimming removed 5 bases from V and 9 bases from J; junction bases left unmatched: 9. CDR3 DNA sequence: TGTGCCAGCAGCCGCGGGACAGAAGACAAAAAACTGTTTTTT. This encodes CASSRGTEDKKLFF. Complete variable domain (other parts from reference TRBV7-9 and TRBJ1-4): DTGVSQNPRHKITKRGQNVTFRCDPISEHNRLYWYRQTLGQGPEFLTYFQNEAQLEKSRLLSDRFSAERPKGSFSTLEIQRTEQGDSAMYLCASSRGTEDKKLFFGSGTQLSVL.

This clone was seen more than once but under ten times. The genes are TRBV9 and TRBJ1-4; D not certain. CDR3 length equals 12 residues. V was cut by 4 bases and J by 10 bases, with 11 bases left in between. The germline gives CDR1 SGDLS, CDR2 YYNGEE. The CDR3 DNA reads as TGTGCCAGCAGCCCATCGCTAGGAAAACTGTTTTTT. It translates to CASSPSLGKLFF.

This clone was seen just once. The V and J genes are TRBV14 and TRBJ2-1; 9 bases align to TRBD1. CDR3 length: 16 amino acids. Germline V gene lookup returns CDR1 SGHDN and CDR2 FVKESK. The J segment lost 7 bases and the V segment lost 2 bases, leaving 9 bases of the junction unmatched. CDR3 amino acids: CASSQQPPGTGNEQFF. The DNA of the CDR3 is TGTGCCAGCAGCCAACAACCCCCCGGGACAGGGAATGAGCAGTTCTTC.

The genes are TRBV6-4 and TRBJ2-2, with D unresolved. The germline V gene has CDR1 MRHNA and CDR2 SNTAGT. The CDR3 sequence is 13 residues long. V gave up 4 bases and J gave up 5 bases, with 8 bases separating them. CDR3 sequence: CASSGQPTGELFF. The CDR3 DNA reads TGTGCCAGCAGTGGTCAGCCTACCGGGGAGCTGTTTTTT.

The chain carries TRBV19 and TRBJ2-6; D possibly corresponds to TRBD1 (5 bases). CDR1 LNHDA and CDR2 SQIVND come from the germline V gene (reference sequence). V gave up 5 bases and J gave up 4 bases, with 18 bases separating them. The CDR3 extends over 17 amino acids. CDR3 bases: TGTGCCAGTAGTGCTGGGGCCTCCGGGTGGGGGGCCAACGTCCTGACTTTC. Protein sequence: CASSAGASGWGANVLTF.

This chain connects TRBV7-7 to TRBJ1-1; TRBD1 matches at 8 bases. V was pared by 5 bases and J by 11 bases, with 10 bases of the junction left unmatched. Per germline, CDR1 SSHAT and CDR2 FNYEAQ (reference sequence). The CDR3 runs to 13 residues. CDR3 in DNA: TGTGCCAGCAGCCGGGGGATCCGGGACAGGGCTTTCTTT. This gives the protein CASSRGIRDRAFF.

This rearrangement joins TRBV18 to TRBJ2-3; no clear D gene. Germline-derived CDR1 and CDR2 are KGHSH and LQKENI. Trimming took off 3 bases at V and 3 bases at J, with 7 bases between the two ends. This CDR3 is 13 amino acids long. The CDR3 sequence: CASSPSITDTQYF. In nucleotides, the CDR3 is TGTGCCAGCTCACCGAGCATAACAGATACGCAGTATTTT.

In its sample, this clone was seen once. The rearrangement uses TRBV7-8 and TRBJ1-3; tentative D call: TRBD1 (6 bases). The ends were cut back, 1 base at V and 2 bases at J, with 12 bases in the middle. This CDR3 is 16 amino acids long. Germline CDR1 reads SGHVS; CDR2 reads FQNEAQ. The CDR3 region is CASSLGGQSTGNTIYF. CDR3 in DNA: TGTGCCAGCAGCTTAGGGGGGCAGTCAACTGGAAACACCATATATTTT.

CDR3 sequence reads: CASSQVLVANYGYTF. The CDR3 region has the DNA TGCGCCAGCAGCCAAGTTCTGGTAGCAAACTATGGCTACACCTTC. The chain uses TRBV4-1 and TRBJ1-2; D remains unclear. V lost 1 base and J lost 2, with 11 bases in between. The CDR3 covers 15 residues. Germline loops: CDR1 MGHRA, CDR2 YSYEKL.

About this clone itself: This sample also contains other DNA sequences that code for the same CDR3. The chain has TRBV5-6 and TRBJ1-2; possibly TRBD1 for D (5 bases). The CDR3 totals 13 residues. Germline assignment: CDR1 SGHDT and CDR2 YYEEEE. Trimming left V 2 bases short and J 2 bases short, with 7 bases between. CDR3 DNA: TGTGCCAGCAGCTTCCCAGGGAACTATGGCTACACCTTC. It encodes CASSFPGNYGYTF.

The rearrangement joins TRBV10-3 to TRBJ2-1; the D gene is possibly TRBD1 (5 bases). Germline V gives CDR1 ENHRY, CDR2 SYGVKD. The length of the CDR3 is 16 residues. V was shortened by 1 base and J by 5 bases, with 15 bases between the two germline ends. The CDR3 DNA sequence: TGTGCCATCAGTGAGTATCAAGGGCAGGGTAACAATGAGCAGTTCTTC. Protein: CAISEYQGQGNNEQFF.

The genes are TRBV3-1 (or the pseudogene TRBV3-2) and TRBJ1-5; D not resolved. The CDR3 loop spans 13 amino acids. Looked up from germline, CDR1 is LGHDT and CDR2 is YNNKEL (reference sequence). Between the trimmed V and J ends, which lost 0 bases and 8 bases, there was a span of 8 bases. The CDR3 region is CASSQESQEPQHF. CDR3 nucleotide sequence: TGTGCCAGCAGCCAAGAGAGCCAGGAGCCCCAGCATTTT.

This clone was found once. The chain combines TRBV29-1 with TRBJ1-2, with 7 positions matching TRBD1. Germline V gene data show CDR1 as SQVTM and CDR2 as ANQGSEA. The CDR3 loop spans 14 amino acids. J gave up 4 bases and V 7 bases, and 12 bases lay outside the gene matches. The chain's CDR3 is CSARRQGGSYGYTF. The CDR3 DNA reads TGCAGCGCCCGGCGACAGGGTGGTAGCTATGGCTACACCTTC. Complete variable domain (other parts from reference TRBV29-1 and TRBJ1-2): SAVISQKPSRDICQRGTSLTIQCQVDSQVTMMFWYRQQPGQSLTLIATANQGSEATYESGFVIDKFPISRPNLTFSTLTVSNMSPEDSSIYLCSARRQGGSYGYTFGSGTRLTVV.

This sequence joins TRBV7-9 and TRBJ2-1; possibly TRBD1 for D (7 bases). The CDR3 covers 15 residues. V was cut by 5 bases and J by 3 bases, with 14 bases left in between. Germline lookup yields CDR1 SEHNR and CDR2 FQNEAQ (reference sequence). The DNA for the CDR3 is TGTGCCAGCAGCCGGGCGGGACAGATCTACAATGAGCAGTTCTTC. Translation gives CASSRAGQIYNEQFF.

J is TRBJ2-3 and V is TRBV27, with D possibly TRBD2 on 5 matching bases. The V end was cut by 4 bases, the J end by 5 bases, with 25 bases between. Germline V gene lookup returns CDR1 MNHEY and CDR2 SMNVEV (reference sequence). This CDR3 has 18 amino acids. CDR3 nucleotide sequence: TGTGCCAGCAGTTACAAAGCCAATCGGAGGCTGGATGGAGATACGCAGTATTTT. Translated: CASSYKANRRLDGDTQYF.

The rearrangement joins TRBV28 to TRBJ2-7; D is possibly TRBD2 (6 bases). V was pared by 5 bases and J by 7 bases, with 21 bases between. CDR3 size: 15 residues. Germline CDR1 and CDR2: MDHEN and SYDVKM. The CDR3 sequence is CASSTATAGREEQYF. The CDR3 DNA follows: TGTGCCAGCAGTACCGCGACGGCGGGACGGGAGGAGCAGTACTTC.

The chain uses TRBV5-1 and TRBJ2-3; 7 positions agree with TRBD1. Looked up from germline, CDR1 is SGHRS and CDR2 is YFSETQ. The CDR3 contains 14 residues. J was trimmed by 2 bases and V by 4 bases; bases with no gene match: 4. This CDR3 is CASSPGTVTDTQYF. CDR3 DNA sequence: TGCGCCAGCAGCCCCGGGACAGTCACAGATACGCAGTATTTT.

CDR3 sequence: CASSDFVGLAGYEQYF. The DNA for the CDR3 is TGTGCCAGCAGTGACTTCGTTGGGCTAGCGGGCTACGAGCAGTACTTC. The gene calls are TRBV2 and TRBJ2-7, with TRBD2 matching over 8 bases. The CDR3 is 16 residues long. V lost 3 bases, J lost 3 bases, and 10 bases stayed unmatched. The germline V gene has CDR1 SNHLY and CDR2 FYNNEI.

The chain is built from TRBV6-5 and TRBJ1-3; 7 bases are a match to TRBD1. The CDR3 totals 15 residues. Germline CDR1 reads MNHEY; CDR2 reads SVGAGI. The J segment lost 7 bases and the V segment lost 0 bases, leaving 6 bases of the junction unmatched. CDR3 DNA: TGTGCCAGCAGTTACTCGAGGGGGCTAGGGAACACCATATATTTT. This sequence encodes CASSYSRGLGNTIYF.

This clone is labeled large. The gene calls are TRBV27 and TRBJ2-6; D is unresolved. Germline V gives CDR1 MNHEY, CDR2 SMNVEV (reference sequence). CDR3 length: 16 residues. V shed 6 bases and J shed 0 bases, with 12 bases lying between them. The CDR3 DNA is TGTGCCAGCAGGGAAGGGCCCACCTCTGGGGCCAACGTCCTGACTTTC. Its translation is CASREGPTSGANVLTF.

Here the CDR3 DNA reads TGTGCCACCAGCTACGAGACTGTAATCTGGACAGGGAAGGATGGGAACACTGAAGCTTTCTTT. Encoded protein: CATSYETVIWTGKDGNTEAFF. The chain employs TRBV24-1 and TRBJ1-1; 8 nucleotides align to TRBD1. Per the germline V gene, CDR1 is KGHDR and CDR2 is SFDVKD. CDR3 length: 21 residues. Unmatched junction bases numbered 25, after V lost 7 bases and J lost 1 base.

A single count supports this clone. The rearrangement joins TRBV6-5 to TRBJ2-3; 11 bases match TRBD2. CDR3 length: 15 residues. The germline V gene has CDR1 MNHEY and CDR2 SVGAGI. The V segment lost 5 bases and the J segment 3 bases; nucleotides outside the gene matches: 4. The CDR3 is CASSHRLAGTDTQYF. For the CDR3, the DNA is TGTGCCAGCAGTCACCGACTAGCGGGAACAGATACGCAGTATTTT.